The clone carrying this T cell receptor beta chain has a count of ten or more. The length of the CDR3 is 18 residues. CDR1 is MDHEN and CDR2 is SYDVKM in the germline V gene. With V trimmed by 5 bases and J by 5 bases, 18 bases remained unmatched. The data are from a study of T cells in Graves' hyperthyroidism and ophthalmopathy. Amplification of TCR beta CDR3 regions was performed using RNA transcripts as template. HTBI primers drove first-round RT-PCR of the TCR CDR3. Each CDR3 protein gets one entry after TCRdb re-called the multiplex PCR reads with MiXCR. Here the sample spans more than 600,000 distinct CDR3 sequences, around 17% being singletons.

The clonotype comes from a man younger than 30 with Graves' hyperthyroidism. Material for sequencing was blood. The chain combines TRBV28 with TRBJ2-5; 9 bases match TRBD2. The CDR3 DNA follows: TGTGCCAGCAGTCCCCGGGGGTATGGCGGGAGGGCCCGGGAGACCCAGTACTTC. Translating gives CASSPRGYGGRARETQYF.